One sample yielded the 6 T cell receptor beta chains listed below, sequenced in a study of T-cell memory formation after mild COVID-19. One entry per CDR3 protein, called by TCRdb with MiXCR from the 5' RACE reads. The sample carries 57,000 or so distinct CDR3 sequences, around 10% recorded once. Sequenced: PBMCs or a T cell subset sorted from them (not recorded which). These receptors originate from a man aged 18 to 30 who had mild COVID-19 (a few samples of this study predate the infection). Cell type and time point are not known.

V and J are TRBV7-3 and TRBJ2-7, with 8 positions matching TRBD1. This CDR3 has 13 residues. The germline V gene encodes CDR1 SGHTA and CDR2 FQGTGA. The V and J ends lost 4 bases and 5 bases, in that order; junction bases with no gene match: 4. In DNA, the CDR3 is TGTGCCAGCAGCTGGACAGGGCGGGACGAGCAGTACTTC. Translated: CASSWTGRDEQYF.

There are a few counts of this clonotype. The J gene is TRBJ2-5, the V gene TRBV18; no clear D gene. Germline values: CDR1 KGHSH, CDR2 LQKENI. Trimming left V 4 bases short and J 0 bases short, with 12 bases between. This CDR3 is 15 amino acids long. CDR3 protein: CASSLIITNQETQYF. The DNA of the CDR3 is TGTGCCAGCTCACTCATAATAACCAACCAAGAGACCCAGTACTTC.

This clonotype was recorded a few times. The chain is built from TRBV4-3 and TRBJ1-2, with D perhaps TRBD1 (5 bases). The CDR3 totals 12 residues. Trimming left V 3 bases short and J 6 bases short, with 8 bases between. CDR1 and CDR2 from the germline V gene are LGHNA and YSLEER. The CDR3, as DNA: TGCGCCAGCAGCCATCGAGGGGATGGCTACACCTTC. Translated, it gives CASSHRGDGYTF.

This clonotype was observed a handful of times. The rearrangement links TRBV10-3 to TRBJ1-5, with D possibly being TRBD1 (6 bases). The germline gives CDR1 ENHRY, CDR2 SYGVKD. V was clipped by 7 bases and J by 3 bases, with 10 bases between them. This CDR3 is 13 amino acids long. CDR3 nucleotides: TGTGCCATCACTCGGGACATCAATCAGCCCCAGCATTTT. Its protein product is CAITRDINQPQHF.

This clonotype occurred a few times. The rearrangement uses TRBV4-3 and TRBJ1-2; a weak D match, TRBD1 (6 bases). Trimming left V 1 base short and J 1 base short, with 10 bases between. The CDR3 totals 15 residues. The germline gives CDR1 LGHNA, CDR2 YSLEER. The CDR3 DNA follows: TGCGCCAGCAGCCAAGGGGACACCGTTAACTATGGCTACACCTTC. Its translation: CASSQGDTVNYGYTF.

This clonotype was seen ten or more times. This CDR3 is CASSLGTNYEQYF. The CDR3 coding sequence is TGCGCCAGCAGCTTGGGAACCAATTACGAGCAGTACTTC. The V and J genes are TRBV5-1 and TRBJ2-7; no definite D call. Trimming cost V 0 bases and J 4 bases, with 8 bases left between them. Germline assignment: CDR1 SGHRS and CDR2 YFSETQ. This CDR3 has 13 amino acids.